These 3 T cell receptor beta chains share one sample of origin, sequenced in a study of shared clonotypes between healthy human individuals. As defined, naive CD8 cells were CD45RO-negative and positively selected for CCR7, with terminally differentiated effector memory CD45RA+ cells excluded. Assay used: immunoSEQ multiplex PCR; TCRdb lists only in-frame clones, some missing. The sample lists around 2.1 million clones, under 95% occurring once. The specimen sequenced was naive CD8+ T cells from PBMCs. Receptors were obtained from a man aged 18-30 years in good health. Some clones in this sample may be carry-over from other donors' samples.

The chain uses TRBV6-1 and TRBJ2-7, with D perhaps TRBD1 (5 bases). This CDR3 comprises 15 residues. Germline V gene lookup returns CDR1 MNHNS and CDR2 SASEGT. V was shortened by 8 bases and J by 2 bases, with 19 bases between the two germline ends. In DNA form, the CDR3 reads TGTGCCAGCGGAGTTGGATATGGGGCAGCCTACGAGCAGTACTTC. Its protein product is CASGVGYGAAYEQYF.

The chain has TRBV19 and TRBJ1-4, with unresolved D. V was cut by 8 bases and J by 0 bases, with 10 bases left in between. From germline, CDR1 is LNHDA and CDR2 SQIVND (reference sequence). The CDR3 spans 14 residues. CDR3 sequence: CASHTPATNEKLFF. CDR3 DNA: TGTGCCAGTCATACGCCCGCAACTAATGAAAAACTGTTTTTT.

The chain uses TRBV27 and TRBJ2-7, with TRBD1 matching 8 bases. The CDR3 sequence is 18 residues long. The germline V gene has CDR1 MNHEY and CDR2 SMNVEV (reference sequence). V shed 5 bases and J 4 bases; nucleotides not matched to a gene: 19. CDR3 DNA: TGTGCCAGCAGTCCATCCGGACAGGGCCGTAAGTCTATTTACGAGCAGTACTTC. It encodes CASSPSGQGRKSIYEQYF.